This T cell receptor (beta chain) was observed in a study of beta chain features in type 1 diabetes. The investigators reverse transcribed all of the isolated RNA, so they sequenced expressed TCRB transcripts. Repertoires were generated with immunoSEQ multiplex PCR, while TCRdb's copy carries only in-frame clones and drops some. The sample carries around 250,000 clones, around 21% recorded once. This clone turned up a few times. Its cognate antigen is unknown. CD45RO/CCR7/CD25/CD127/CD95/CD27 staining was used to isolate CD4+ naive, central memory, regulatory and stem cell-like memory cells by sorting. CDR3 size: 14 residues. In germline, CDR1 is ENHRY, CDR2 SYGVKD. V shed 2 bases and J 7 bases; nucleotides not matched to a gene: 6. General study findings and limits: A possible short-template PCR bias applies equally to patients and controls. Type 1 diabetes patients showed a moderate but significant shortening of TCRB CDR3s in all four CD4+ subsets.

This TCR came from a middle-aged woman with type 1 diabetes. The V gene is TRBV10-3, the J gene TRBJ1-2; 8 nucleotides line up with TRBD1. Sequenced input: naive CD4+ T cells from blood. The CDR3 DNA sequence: TGTGCCATCAGTGAGCTCCAGGGGGCCACTGGCTACACCTTC. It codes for CAISELQGATGYTF.